These T cell receptor beta chains were read from a single sample in a study of response to subunit inactivated influenza vaccine. TCRdb independently ran MiXCR on the RT-PCR reads; one entry per CDR3 protein. This table holds under 750,000 distinct CDR3 sequences, 10% to 15% found once. The sequences come from PBMCs from blood, collected on the day of vaccination. These TCRs come from a man aged 45-60 years who received an inactivated influenza vaccine. The CDR3 runs from the conserved cysteine through the conserved F or W. D genes are given only for firm matches. Clone size is stated in some rows and not others, as once, few, many or a class when expanded.

CDR3,DNA,J,size,D,V
CASSFGGNLYEQYF,TGTGCCAGCAGCTTTGGAGGGAACCTCTACGAGCAGTACTTC,TRBJ2-7,many,.,TRBV7-2
CATSTRGGQETQYF,TGTGCCACCAGCACTCGGGGGGGTCAAGAGACCCAGTACTTC,TRBJ2-5,few,TRBD2,TRBV15
CASILGGLAGGYDTDTQYF,TGTGCCAGCATCCTGGGGGGACTAGCGGGAGGCTACGACACAGATACGCAGTATTTT,TRBJ2-3,.,TRBD2,TRBV11-2
CASSFVMAGKRNEQFF,TGTGCCAGCAGTTTCGTTATGGCGGGGAAGAGAAATGAGCAGTTCTTC,TRBJ2-1,few,.,TRBV28
CASSPRPRANSYNEQFF,TGTGCCAGCAGCCCTCGTCCTCGGGCCAACTCCTACAATGAGCAGTTCTTC,TRBJ2-1,.,.,TRBV27
CASSSYLTSAHFANTGELFF,TGTGCCAGCAGCTCCTACCTGACTAGCGCCCACTTCGCGAACACCGGGGAGCTGTTTTTT,TRBJ2-2,.,TRBD2,TRBV11-1
CASSTKDRAGATEAFF,TGTGCCAGCAGTACCAAGGACAGGGCGGGGGCCACTGAAGCTTTCTTT,TRBJ1-1,.,TRBD1,TRBV27
CASSYTGLQETQYF,TGTGCCAGCAGTTACACGGGGCTGCAAGAGACCCAGTACTTC,TRBJ2-5,few,.,TRBV6-5
CASSSHAGGYTDTQYF,TGTGCCAGCAGTTCCCACGCGGGTGGATACACAGATACGCAGTATTTT,TRBJ2-3,few,.,TRBV28
CASSLAASWTSGSHEQFF,TGTGCCAGCAGTTTAGCGGCCTCTTGGACTAGCGGGAGCCATGAGCAGTTCTTC,TRBJ2-1,few,TRBD2,TRBV28
CASSVMFTGNEQFF,TGTGCCAGCAGCGTAATGTTTACTGGCAATGAGCAGTTCTTC,TRBJ2-1,few,.,TRBV9
CAWSAKNIQYF,TGTGCCTGGAGTGCCAAAAACATTCAGTACTTC,TRBJ2-4,few,.,TRBV30
CASSSIPARGFQETQYF,TGCGCCAGCAGCTCCATACCTGCCAGGGGCTTCCAAGAGACCCAGTACTTC,TRBJ2-5,few,.,TRBV5-1
CASSPNEGSYNEQFF,TGTGCCAGCTCGCCTAATGAGGGATCCTACAATGAGCAGTTCTTC,TRBJ2-1,.,.,TRBV18
CASSSWASGANVLTF,TGCGCCAGCAGCTCATGGGCTTCTGGGGCCAACGTCCTGACTTTC,TRBJ2-6,.,.,TRBV5-1
CASSLGLARRDEQFF,TGTGCCAGCAGCTTAGGGCTAGCAAGACGCGATGAGCAGTTCTTC,TRBJ2-1,few,.,TRBV7-3
CAISGTSGGVGGELFF,TGTGCCATCAGTGGGACTAGCGGGGGCGTCGGCGGGGAGCTGTTTTTT,TRBJ2-2,few,TRBD2,TRBV10-3
CAIRQTEGSYEQYF,TGTGCCATCAGACAGACGGAAGGCTCCTACGAGCAGTACTTC,TRBJ2-7,few,.,TRBV10-3
CASSSYQRQTQYF,TGTGCCAGCAGTTCTTATCAGCGTCAGACCCAGTACTTC,TRBJ2-5,few,.,TRBV5-5
CSARAPRTQETQYF,TGCAGTGCTAGAGCTCCGCGGACCCAAGAGACCCAGTACTTC,TRBJ2-5,many,.,TRBV20-1
CASSRGGATGELFF,TGTGCTAGCAGCCGCGGGGGGGCCACCGGGGAGCTGTTTTTT,TRBJ2-2,.,TRBD2,TRBV7-7
CASSSPGTRSHEQFF,TGTGCCAGCAGCTCGCCGGGGACTAGATCTCATGAGCAGTTCTTC,TRBJ2-1,few,TRBD2,TRBV7-2
CASSSGTSSTDTQYF,TGTGCCAGCAGTTCCGGGACTTCTAGCACAGATACGCAGTATTTT,TRBJ2-3,few,.,TRBV28
CASILAGVHNEQFF,TGTGCCAGTATTCTAGCGGGAGTACACAATGAGCAGTTCTTC,TRBJ2-1,many,TRBD2,TRBV12-3/TRBV12-4
CGPSLNEQFF,TGCGGGCCTAGCTTGAATGAGCAGTTCTTC,TRBJ2-1,.,.,TRBV20-1
CASSRTGGGETQYF,TGTGCCAGCAGCCGGACAGGGGGCGGAGAGACCCAGTACTTC,TRBJ2-5,.,TRBD1,TRBV5-8
CASSYRRTGDYEQYF,TGTGCCAGCAGTTACCGCCGGACAGGGGATTACGAGCAGTACTTC,TRBJ2-7,few,TRBD1,TRBV6-2/TRBV6-3
CSAGSDRGTF,TGCAGTGCTGGCTCGGACAGGGGTACCTTC,TRBJ2-5,.,TRBD1,TRBV20-1
CASSASWPTDTQYF,TGTGCCAGCAGCGCGAGTTGGCCCACAGATACGCAGTATTTT,TRBJ2-3,few,.,TRBV5-5
CATSDRTGGISGELFF,TGTGCCACCAGTGACCGGACAGGGGGTATTTCCGGGGAGCTGTTTTTT,TRBJ2-2,many,TRBD1,TRBV24-1
CASSPPISTDTQYF,TGTGCCAGCTCACCACCTATCAGCACAGATACGCAGTATTTT,TRBJ2-3,few,.,TRBV18
CAWTRGPNQPQHF,TGTGCCTGGACGAGGGGACCCAATCAGCCCCAGCATTTT,TRBJ1-5,few,.,TRBV30
CASSPGAVLYEQYF,TGTGCCAGCAGCCCGGGCGCGGTCCTCTACGAGCAGTACTTC,TRBJ2-7,.,.,TRBV7-8
CASSGFAGGDYGYTF,TGCGCCAGCAGCGGATTCGCGGGGGGCGACTATGGCTACACCTTC,TRBJ1-2,.,.,TRBV5-1
CASSPRTGSDTQYF,TGCGCCAGCAGCCCGAGGACAGGTTCAGATACGCAGTATTTT,TRBJ2-3,few,TRBD1,TRBV5-1
CASSPGGGWTEAFF,TGTGCCAGCTCACCGGGGGGGGGATGGACTGAAGCTTTCTTT,TRBJ1-1,many,.,TRBV18
CASSTLDRGFNSPLHF,TGTGCCAGCAGCACACTGGACAGGGGGTTCAATTCACCCCTCCACTTT,TRBJ1-6,.,TRBD1,TRBV9
CASSQKVYRAYEQYF,TGTGCCAGCAGCCAGAAAGTGTACAGAGCCTACGAGCAGTACTTC,TRBJ2-7,many,.,TRBV4-2
CASSLAGQGVNTIYF,TGTGCCAGCAGCTTAGCTGGACAGGGGGTGAACACCATATATTTT,TRBJ1-3,few,TRBD1,TRBV7-8
CSVGGYGANVLTF,TGCAGCGTCGGGGGTTACGGGGCCAACGTCCTGACTTTC,TRBJ2-6,once,.,TRBV29-1
CAITENRELRAFF,TGTGCCATCACCGAGAACAGAGAACTGCGAGCTTTCTTT,TRBJ1-1,few,.,TRBV10-3
CASSLGRIAGGETQYF,TGCGCCAGCAGCTTGGGTCGAATAGCGGGTGGCGAGACCCAGTACTTC,TRBJ2-5,many,TRBD2,TRBV5-1
CASSPFTGVGTDTQYF,TGCGCCAGCAGCCCCTTCACAGGGGTTGGCACAGATACGCAGTATTTT,TRBJ2-3,many,TRBD1,TRBV4-1
CASSDYRSGYTF,TGTGCCAGCAGTGATTACAGGTCGGGCTACACCTTC,TRBJ1-2,.,.,TRBV12-3/TRBV12-4
CASSQDNPAGSTDTQYF,TGTGCCAGCAGCCAAGATAACCCAGCGGGGAGCACAGATACGCAGTATTTT,TRBJ2-3,few,TRBD2,TRBV4-2